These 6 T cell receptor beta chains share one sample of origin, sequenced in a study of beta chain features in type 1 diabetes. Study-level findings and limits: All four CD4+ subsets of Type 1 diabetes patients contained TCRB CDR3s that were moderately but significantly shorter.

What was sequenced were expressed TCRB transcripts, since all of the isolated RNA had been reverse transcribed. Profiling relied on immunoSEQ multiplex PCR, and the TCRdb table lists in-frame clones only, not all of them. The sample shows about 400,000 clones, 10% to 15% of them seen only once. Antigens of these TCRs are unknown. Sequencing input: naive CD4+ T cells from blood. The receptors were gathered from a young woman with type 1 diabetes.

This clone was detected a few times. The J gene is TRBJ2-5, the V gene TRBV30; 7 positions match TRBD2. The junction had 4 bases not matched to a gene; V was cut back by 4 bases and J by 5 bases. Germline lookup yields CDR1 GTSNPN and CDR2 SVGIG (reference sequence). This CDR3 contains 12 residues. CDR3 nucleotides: TGTGCCTGGACCCGACTAGCCGAGACCCAGTACTTC. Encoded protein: CAWTRLAETQYF.

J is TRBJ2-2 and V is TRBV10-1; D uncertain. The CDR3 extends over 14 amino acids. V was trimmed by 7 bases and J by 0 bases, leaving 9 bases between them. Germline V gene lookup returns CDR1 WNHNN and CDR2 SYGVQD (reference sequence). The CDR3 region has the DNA TGCGCCAGCACACCCAACTCGAACACCGGGGAGCTGTTTTTT. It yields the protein CASTPNSNTGELFF.

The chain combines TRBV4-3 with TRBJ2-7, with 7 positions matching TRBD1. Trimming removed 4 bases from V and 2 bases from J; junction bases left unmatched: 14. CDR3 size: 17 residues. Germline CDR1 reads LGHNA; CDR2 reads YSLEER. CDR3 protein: CASSRYKNGQDAYEQYF. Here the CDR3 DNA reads TGCGCCAGCAGCCGCTATAAAAACGGACAGGATGCCTACGAGCAGTACTTC.

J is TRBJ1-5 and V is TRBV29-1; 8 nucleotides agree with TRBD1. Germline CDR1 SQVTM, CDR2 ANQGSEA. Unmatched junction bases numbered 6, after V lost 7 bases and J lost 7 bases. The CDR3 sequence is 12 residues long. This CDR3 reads CSASDREQPQHF. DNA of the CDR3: TGCAGCGCCTCGGACAGGGAACAGCCCCAGCATTTT. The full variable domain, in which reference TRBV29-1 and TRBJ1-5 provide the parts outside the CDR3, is SAVISQKPSRDICQRGTSLTIQCQVDSQVTMMFWYRQQPGQSLTLIATANQGSEATYESGFVIDKFPISRPNLTFSTLTVSNMSPEDSSIYLCSASDREQPQHFGDGTRLSIL.

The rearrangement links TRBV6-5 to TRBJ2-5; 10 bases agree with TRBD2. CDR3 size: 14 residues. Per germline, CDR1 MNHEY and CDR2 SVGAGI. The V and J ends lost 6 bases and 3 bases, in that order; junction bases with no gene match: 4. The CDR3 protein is CASRDSGGEETQYF. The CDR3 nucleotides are TGTGCCAGCAGAGACAGCGGGGGGGAAGAGACCCAGTACTTC.

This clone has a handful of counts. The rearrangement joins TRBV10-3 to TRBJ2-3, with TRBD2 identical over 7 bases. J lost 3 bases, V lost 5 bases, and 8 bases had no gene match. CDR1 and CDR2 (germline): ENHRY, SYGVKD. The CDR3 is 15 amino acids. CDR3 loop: CAISSTGTKTDTQYF. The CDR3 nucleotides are TGTGCCATCAGTTCAACCGGGACTAAGACAGATACGCAGTATTTT.